The present entry profiles one TCR beta chain with its context. CDR1 and CDR2 from the germline V gene are SGHNT and YYREEE (reference sequence). The CDR3 is 14 residues long. With 3 bases clipped from V and 2 bases from J, the junction kept 4 bases outside the gene matches. Sequencing was performed with immunoSEQ multiplex PCR; in TCRdb, only in-frame clones are kept and a portion is missing. The sample contains 100,000 to 150,000 clones, more than 70% of which appear only once. The record originates from a study of radiation and T cells in renal cell carcinoma. Study-wide context: Nephrectomy followed 15 Gy stereotactic body radiation by 4 weeks.

Described time point: blood 2 weeks post-SBRT. Treatment specified: 15 Gy SBRT to primary tumor, nephrectomy 4 weeks later. Serial blood draws occurred at baseline and 2 and 4 weeks post-SBRT. Sequencing used blood, obtained from a patient whose treatment included radiotherapy and nephrectomy. The source of this sequence is a woman aged 70-85 years with renal cell carcinoma. The gene calls are TRBV5-4 and TRBJ1-2; 7 positions agree with TRBD1. CDR3 sequence: CASSSGTANYGYTF. Written as DNA, the CDR3 is TGTGCCAGCAGCTCCGGGACAGCAAACTATGGCTACACCTTC. Based on the CDR3 plus reference TRBV5-4 and TRBJ1-2, the full variable domain is ETGVTQSPTHLIKTRGQQVTLRCSSQSGHNTVSWYQQALGQGPQFIFQYYREEENGRGNFPPRFSGLQFPNYSSELNVNALELDDSALYLCASSSGTANYGYTFGSGTRLTVV.